The sequence of this T cell receptor beta chain was determined in a study of PD-1 blockade in mismatch repair-deficient tumors. This table comes from immunoSEQ multiplex PCR, and its TCRdb copy is limited to in-frame clones, with some not included. The profile shows approximately 25,000 clones, under 85% of them singletons. The CDR3 runs to 11 residues. V was trimmed by 0 bases and J by 3 bases, leaving 3 bases between them. The germline gives CDR1 GTSNPN, CDR2 SVGIG (reference sequence). This clonotype was obtained from an adult with mismatch repair-deficient cancer. The chain is built from TRBV30 and TRBJ2-7; no firm D call. The sequencing here drew on peripheral blood, taken 12 weeks after starting pembrolizumab. The CDR3 spells CAWSVNYEQYF. DNA of the CDR3: TGTGCCTGGAGTGTAAACTACGAGCAGTACTTC.